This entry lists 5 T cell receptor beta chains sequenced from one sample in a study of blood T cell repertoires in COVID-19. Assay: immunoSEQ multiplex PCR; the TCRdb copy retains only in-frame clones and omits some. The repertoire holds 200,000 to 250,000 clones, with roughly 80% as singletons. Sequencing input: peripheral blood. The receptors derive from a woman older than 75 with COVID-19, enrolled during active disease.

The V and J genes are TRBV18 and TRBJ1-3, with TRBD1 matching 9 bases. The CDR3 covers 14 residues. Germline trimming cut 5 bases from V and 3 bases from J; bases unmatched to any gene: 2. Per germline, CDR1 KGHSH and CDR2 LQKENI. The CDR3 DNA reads TGTGCCAGCTCAGCGGGACAGGGTGGAAACACCATATATTTT. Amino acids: CASSAGQGGNTIYF.

CDR3 bases: TGTGCCAGCAAGACAGTGAACACTGAAGCTTTCTTT. The encoded protein is CASKTVNTEAFF. This chain links TRBV6-5 with TRBJ1-1; a possible D gene is TRBD1 (5 bases). Germline-derived CDR1 and CDR2 are MNHEY and SVGAGI. The CDR3 is 12 residues long. The V and J ends lost 7 bases and 0 bases respectively, with 6 bases between them.

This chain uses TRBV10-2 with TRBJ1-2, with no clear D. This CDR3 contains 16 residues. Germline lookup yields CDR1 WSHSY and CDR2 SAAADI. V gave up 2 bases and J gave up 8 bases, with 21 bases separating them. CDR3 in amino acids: CASSEALLSKAGGYTF. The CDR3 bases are TGCGCCAGCAGTGAGGCCCTCCTGAGTAAAGCGGGAGGCTACACCTTC.

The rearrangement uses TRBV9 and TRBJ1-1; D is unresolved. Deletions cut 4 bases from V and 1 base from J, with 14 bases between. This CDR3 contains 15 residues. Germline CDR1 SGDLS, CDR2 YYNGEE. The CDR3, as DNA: TGTGCCAGCAGCCTAGAACCTGGGCAGAACACTGAAGCTTTCTTT. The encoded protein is CASSLEPGQNTEAFF.

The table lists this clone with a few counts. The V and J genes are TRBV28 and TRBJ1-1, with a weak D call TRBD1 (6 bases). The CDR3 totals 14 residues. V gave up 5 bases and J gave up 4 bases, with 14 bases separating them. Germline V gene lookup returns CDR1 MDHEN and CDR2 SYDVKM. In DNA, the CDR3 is TGTGCCAGCAGTCATCGGTCAGGGGCCACTGAAGCTTTCTTT. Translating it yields CASSHRSGATEAFF.